This TCR beta chain was profiled in a study of radiotherapy plus CTLA-4 blockade in lung cancer (dated by TCRdb to between 2017 and 2018). Study-level background: Objective responses were observed in 15% to 20% of enrolled patients, and disease control was achieved in around 30%.

This clone is a singleton in its sample. What antigen it recognizes has not been identified. No base quality values were provided; no much bigger clone lies one nucleotide off. The library was built by means of the immunoSEQ multiplex PCR assay. TCRdb obtained this table from immuneACCESS and retained in-frame rearrangements with V and J assigned. These tables miss some clones; where compared with another copy, unresolved V genes account for less than half of the shortfall, and the remainder is unexplained. The sample table shows about 95,000 clones, and 82% are seen once. Clones ranked in the top ten supply roughly 3.5% of the sample. The CDR3 numbers 15 residues from cysteine through phenylalanine. Of all the DNA, just the CDR3 is kept, 45 bases in frame from base 1. CDR1 and CDR2 were assigned from the germline V gene as MDHEN and SYDVKM. Cut back by 6 bases and 4 bases, the V and J ends lie 18 bases apart.

The study tested focal radiation therapy combined with CTLA-4 blockade (ipilimumab) in patients with chemo-refractory metastatic non-small-cell lung cancer. The study at large found these results: The strongest predictors of response were reported to be early dynamic shifts in blood T cell clones along with a rise in serum interferon-beta following radiation. After treatment with radiotherapy and ipilimumab, TCR clones that came from tumors expanded in the peripheral blood.

The starting material was peripheral blood, obtained from a patient treated with radiotherapy plus ipilimumab. The TCR sequence derives from a human donor with non-small cell lung cancer who had a partial response to radiotherapy plus ipilimumab. The chain employs TRBV28 and TRBJ1-2; D gene: possibly TRBD1, on 6 matching bases. The DNA sequence follows: TGTGCCAGCAGGTCCAGCGGGGGGCTGAGCTATGGCTACACCTTC. This sequence encodes CASRSSGGLSYGYTF.